This TCR beta chain was observed in a study of radiotherapy plus CTLA-4 blockade in lung cancer. Study background: Of the patients, 15% to 20% showed objective responses and more than 30% attained disease control.

The table came from immunoSEQ multiplex PCR; TCRdb's copy has only in-frame clones and leaves some out. The profile shows 58,000 or so clones, approximately 80% of them singletons. Focal radiation plus CTLA-4 blockade with ipilimumab was given to patients with chemo-refractory metastatic non-small-cell lung cancer. About this clone itself: Its antigen is currently unknown.

Study-level results: Peripheral blood showed expansion of tumor-derived TCR clones after radiotherapy and ipilimumab. With interferon-beta, early dynamics of blood T cell clones were reported to best predict response.

The CDR3 length is 15 residues. Trimming left V 6 bases short and J 2 bases short, with 13 bases between. CDR1 and CDR2 (germline): ENHRY, SYGVKD. The sample in question was peripheral blood, obtained from a patient treated with radiotherapy plus ipilimumab. The TCR comes from a human donor with non-small cell lung cancer who had a complete response to radiotherapy plus ipilimumab. The chain has TRBV10-3 and TRBJ2-2; a possible D gene is TRBD1 (6 bases). The DNA for the CDR3 is TGTGCCATCAGCCAGACAGGAGTCAACACCGGGGAGCTGTTTTTT. It translates to CAISQTGVNTGELFF.